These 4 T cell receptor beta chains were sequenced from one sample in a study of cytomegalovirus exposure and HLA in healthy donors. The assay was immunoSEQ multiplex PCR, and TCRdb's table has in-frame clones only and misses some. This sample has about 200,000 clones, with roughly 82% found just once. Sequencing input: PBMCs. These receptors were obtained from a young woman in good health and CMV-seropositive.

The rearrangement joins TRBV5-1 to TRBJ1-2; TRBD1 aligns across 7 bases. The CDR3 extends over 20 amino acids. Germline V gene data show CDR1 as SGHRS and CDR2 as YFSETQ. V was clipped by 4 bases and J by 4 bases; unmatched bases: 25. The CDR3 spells CASSLHFGTATEGDLYGYTF. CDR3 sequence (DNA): TGCGCCAGCAGCCTCCATTTCGGGACAGCCACGGAGGGTGACCTCTATGGCTACACCTTC.

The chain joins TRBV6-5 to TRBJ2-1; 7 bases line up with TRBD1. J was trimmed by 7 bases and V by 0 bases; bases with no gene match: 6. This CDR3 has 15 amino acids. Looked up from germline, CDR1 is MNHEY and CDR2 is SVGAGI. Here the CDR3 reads CASSYSKGAGNEQFF. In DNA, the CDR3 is TGTGCCAGCAGTTACTCGAAGGGGGCGGGTAATGAGCAGTTCTTC.

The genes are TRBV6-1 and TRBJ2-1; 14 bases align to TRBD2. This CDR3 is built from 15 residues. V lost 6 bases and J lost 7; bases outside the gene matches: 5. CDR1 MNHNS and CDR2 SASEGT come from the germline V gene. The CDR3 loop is CASRQGTSGRNEQFF. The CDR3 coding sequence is TGTGCCAGCAGACAGGGGACTAGCGGGAGAAATGAGCAGTTCTTC.

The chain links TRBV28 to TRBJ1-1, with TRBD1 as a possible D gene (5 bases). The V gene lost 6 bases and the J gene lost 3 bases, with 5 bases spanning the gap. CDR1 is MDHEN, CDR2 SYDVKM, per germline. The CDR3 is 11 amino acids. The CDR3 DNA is TGTGCCAGCAGGGGGCACACTGAAGCTTTCTTT. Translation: CASRGHTEAFF. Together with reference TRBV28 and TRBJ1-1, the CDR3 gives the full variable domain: DVKVTQSSRYLVKRTGEKVFLECVQDMDHENMFWYRQDPGLGLRLIYFSYDVKMKEKGDIPEGYSVSREKKERFSLILESASTNQTSMYLCASRGHTEAFFGQGTRLTVV.